This TCR beta chain was obtained from a study of human T cells and chemical hapten exposure. Stated time point: patch test 2, 6 weeks after DPC sensitization. Treatment: therapeutic diphenylcyclopropenone sensitization with weekly scalp DPC. The V gene lost 5 bases and the J gene lost 0 bases, with 26 bases spanning the gap. The germline CDR1 and CDR2 sequences are SGHVS and FNYEAQ. The CDR3 covers 19 residues. TCRdb fed the RACE reads into MiXCR, producing one record per CDR3 protein. The profile shows over 100,000 distinct CDR3 sequences, about a tenth of them singletons. This clonotype was counted ten times or more.

The chain combines TRBV7-6 with TRBJ2-7, with D perhaps TRBD1 (6 bases). The sample in question was whole blood, obtained in connection with sensitization to the hapten diphenylcyclopropenone (DPC). The receptor was derived from a woman in her thirties or forties with alopecia areata. Some clones in this sample may be carry-over from other donors' samples. CDR3 region: CASSLLGGGQGSYSYEQYF. In DNA, the CDR3 is TGTGCCAGCAGCCTTCTGGGTGGGGGACAAGGGTCCTACTCCTACGAGCAGTACTTC.